Listed here is a single TCR beta chain. The clone's antigen remains unknown. Base quality data are lacking; no much larger clone is found one base away. The treatment or condition label, as the study defines it: allogeneic hematopoietic cell transplantation with graft depleted of TCRalphabeta T cells and CD19 B cells. The transplant recipients were children given TCRalphabeta/CD19-depleted allogeneic hematopoietic cell grafts. The data are from a study of T-cell reconstitution after alpha-beta-depleted transplantation in children listed by TCRdb under 2016. At the level of the whole study: Using TCR repertoire profiling, the study followed T-cell immune reconstitution in a quantitative way in children after TCRalphabeta/CD19-depleted allogeneic hematopoietic cell transplantation.

Libraries were prepared through PCR. Sequencing instrument: Illumina HiSeq 2500. To normalize quantification of the TCRbeta repertoire, the TCR libraries were built with molecular barcoding that relied on unique molecular identifiers. TCRdb reanalyzed the raw reads on its own, using fastp at Q25 for trimming and MiXCR for clone calling, and kept in-frame beta chains. One record per CDR3 amino acid sequence lists the most common genes and DNA. The sample data list fewer than 500,000 distinct CDR3 sequences, and roughly 44% of these were observed just once. The top ten constitute 27% of the sample. Based on the germline V gene (reference sequence), the CDR1 and CDR2 sequences are DFQATT and SNEGSKA. Including the terminal cysteine and phenylalanine, the CDR3 comprises 14 residues. The DNA shown is the 42-base CDR3, in frame from base 1. The germline ends are 12 bases apart after V is trimmed by 6 bases and J by 0 bases.

Beyond this particular receptor, the publication reports: In some patients, high TCRbeta diversity at day 60 was attributed to recipient T cells and intrathymic progenitors that had survived conditioning. Over subsequent months, a decline in hyperexpanded clone frequencies was noted, and after one year, T-cell counts and TCRbeta diversity were mostly ascribed to newly produced T cells. Apparently early alphabetaT-cell count recovery about two months after transplant reportedly relied on only several hundred rapidly expanded clones derived from non-depleted graft cells.

This clonotype originated in a girl aged 2-10 years with aplastic anemia, due to receive a stem cell transplant. This chain joins TRBV20-1 to TRBJ2-1; no D gene is confidently identified. Sequenced here: PBMCs, sampled before TCRalphabeta/CD19-depleted stem cell transplant. The CDR3 protein: CSATTPSSYNEQFF. The DNA reads as follows: TGCAGTGCCACGACCCCAAGCTCCTACAATGAGCAGTTCTTC.